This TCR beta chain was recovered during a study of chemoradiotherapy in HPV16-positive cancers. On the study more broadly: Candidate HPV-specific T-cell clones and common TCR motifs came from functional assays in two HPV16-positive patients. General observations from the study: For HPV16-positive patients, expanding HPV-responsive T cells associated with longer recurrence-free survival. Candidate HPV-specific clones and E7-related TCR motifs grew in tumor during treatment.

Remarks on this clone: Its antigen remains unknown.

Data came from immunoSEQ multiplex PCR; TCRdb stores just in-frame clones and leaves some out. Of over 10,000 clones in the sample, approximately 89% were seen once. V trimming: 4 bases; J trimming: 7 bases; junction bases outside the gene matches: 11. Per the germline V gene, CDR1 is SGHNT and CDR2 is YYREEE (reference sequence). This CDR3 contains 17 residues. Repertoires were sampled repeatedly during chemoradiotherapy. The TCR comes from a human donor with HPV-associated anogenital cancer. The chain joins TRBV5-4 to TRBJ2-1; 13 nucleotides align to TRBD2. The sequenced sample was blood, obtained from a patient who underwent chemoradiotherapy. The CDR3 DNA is TGTGCCAGCAGCCGACCAACTAGCGGGAGGGCCGGAAATGAGCAGTTCTTC. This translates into CASSRPTSGRAGNEQFF.